What follows are 3 T cell receptor beta chains derived from one specimen sequenced in a study of regulatory T cells in long-lasting Graves disease. Regarding time point: newly diagnosed GD, antithyroid drugs for less than 3 months. Preparation of the TCR library used RNA extracted from PBMCs. Investigators prepared the TCR beta libraries by applying iRepertoire HTBI primers and Arm-PCR of CDR3 regions. Via MiXCR, TCRdb re-called the multiplex PCR reads, giving one row per CDR3 protein. The sample has hundreds of thousands of distinct CDR3 sequences, about a sixth seen once. These sequences were also reported in another study, on T cells in Graves' hyperthyroidism and ophthalmopathy.

The sequencing used peripheral blood mononuclear cells (PBMCs), collected at new diagnosis, from a patient treated with antithyroid drugs. These receptors all come from a woman younger than 45 with Graves disease.

This clonotype was counted ten times or more. The chain links TRBV27 to TRBJ2-7; TRBD1 or TRBD2 may be the D gene (7 bases each). The CDR3 is 14 amino acids. CDR1 and CDR2 (germline): MNHEY, SMNVEV (reference sequence). V was trimmed by 5 bases and J by 3 bases, leaving 14 bases between them. The CDR3 sequence: CASSPGGQNYEQYF. CDR3 DNA sequence: TGTGCCAGCAGTCCGGGGGGACAGAACTACGAGCAGTACTTC.

This clonotype was observed at least ten times. The rearrangement joins TRBV29-1 to TRBJ1-4, with D unclear. V gave up 7 bases and J gave up 8 bases, with 17 bases separating them. The CDR3 runs 13 residues. Germline lookup yields CDR1 SQVTM and CDR2 ANQGSEA. The CDR3 spells CSAKGQSGEKLFF. The DNA for the CDR3 is TGCAGCGCTAAGGGCCAAAGCGGAGAAAAACTGTTTTTT.

In its sample, this clonotype was seen many times. This chain joins TRBV28 and TRBJ1-3; TRBD1 agrees at 8 bases. The CDR3 is 15 residues long. In germline, CDR1 is MDHEN, CDR2 SYDVKM. The ends lost 5 bases at V and 3 bases at J; junction bases unmatched: 6. Here the CDR3 DNA reads TGTGCCAGCAGTCCACAGGGGGAGGGTGGAAACACCATATATTTT. Amino acids: CASSPQGEGGNTIYF.